This TCR beta chain was captured by sequencing in a study of shared clonotypes between healthy human individuals. This clone has just one count. The antigen is unknown. The V gene's germline CDR1 is MNHEY and CDR2 SMNVEV (reference sequence). The V gene lost 4 bases and the J gene lost 3 bases, with 10 bases spanning the gap. This CDR3 has 13 amino acids. It was CD45RO-negative cells, positively selected for CCR7, that made up naive CD8 cells, with terminally differentiated effector memory CD45RA+ cells excluded. Healthy adults negative for HIV, lacking recent acute infections or vaccinations, served as donors. Authors' methods: Owing to the provision of junction-only sequences devoid of quality scores by immunoSEQ, filtering differed. Sequencing was performed with immunoSEQ multiplex PCR; in TCRdb, only in-frame clones are kept and a portion is missing. The D gene and trimming were derived from the DNA, and the V and J assignments and clone size from that table. The sample lists 550,000 to 750,000 clones; around 95% were seen once.

Findings of the study overall: Around 5% of naive CD4 clonotypes were shared across a few donors.

This TCR came from a woman aged 30 to 39 in good health. The rearrangement links TRBV27 to TRBJ2-7, with a weak D call TRBD1 (5 bases). Sequencing input: naive CD8+ T cells sorted from blood. The CDR3 loop is CASSWGPNYEQYF. CDR3 nucleotide sequence: TGTGCCAGCAGTTGGGGCCCCAACTACGAGCAGTACTTC.